Listed here is a single T cell receptor (beta chain). Repertoires were generated with immunoSEQ multiplex PCR, while TCRdb's copy carries only in-frame clones and drops some. The table has about 440,000 clones, 90% seen once. The data stem from a study of blood T cell repertoires in COVID-19. The CDR3 is 15 amino acids. V trimming: 2 bases; J trimming: 2 bases; junction bases outside the gene matches: 5. Germline-derived CDR1 and CDR2 are MGHRA and YSYEKL. The chain employs TRBV4-1 and TRBJ2-7; 8 bases fit TRBD1. This TCR was recovered from a man aged 18 to 30 who had recovered from COVID-19. The specimen was PBMCs or T cells enriched from blood (not recorded which). CDR3 bases: TGCGCCAGCAGCCAATTCCCGGGACAGGCCTACGAGCAGTACTTC. Encoded protein: CASSQFPGQAYEQYF.